Following are 24 T cell receptor beta chains from one sample sequenced in a study of cytomegalovirus exposure and HLA in healthy donors. PCR used 60 Vbeta primers and 13 Jbeta primers. The data were produced by immunoSEQ multiplex PCR, yet TCRdb's version contains in-frame clones alone and is incomplete. The sample consists of some 140,000 clones, roughly 80% of them appearing once. The sequenced sample was PBMCs. These receptors all come from a man aged 25-45 years in good health and CMV-seronegative.

The sample holds a few counts of this clone. The chain uses TRBV5-4 and TRBJ1-2; D not resolved. The CDR3 is made up of 14 amino acids. Between the trimmed V and J ends, which lost 4 bases and 6 bases, there was a span of 16 bases. Germline CDR1 is SGHNT and CDR2 is YYREEE (reference sequence). The CDR3 reads CASSQPVSLDGYTF. CDR3 DNA sequence: TGTGCCAGCAGCCAACCGGTTTCCCTGGATGGCTACACCTTC. The whole variable domain, remainder taken from reference TRBV5-4 and TRBJ1-2, is ETGVTQSPTHLIKTRGQQVTLRCSSQSGHNTVSWYQQALGQGPQFIFQYYREEENGRGNFPPRFSGLQFPNYSSELNVNALELDDSALYLCASSQPVSLDGYTFGSGTRLTVV.

The CDR3 loop is CASSSEGAGAFF. The DNA of the CDR3 is TGTGCCAGCTCATCGGAGGGGGCTGGGGCTTTCTTT. This sequence joins TRBV18 and TRBJ1-1; 7 nucleotides line up with TRBD1. V lost 5 bases, J lost 11 bases, and 8 bases stayed unmatched. CDR1 KGHSH and CDR2 LQKENI come from the germline V gene. This CDR3 is built from 12 residues.

The rearrangement joins TRBV6-5 to TRBJ1-4, with D perhaps TRBD1 (5 bases). The CDR3 has 16 amino acids. The germline V gene encodes CDR1 MNHEY and CDR2 SVGAGI. With 2 bases removed from V and 4 bases from J, the gap between germline ends came to 14 bases. The CDR3 is CASSYRSGGNNEKLFF. The CDR3 DNA reads as TGTGCCAGCAGTTACAGAAGTGGGGGGAATAATGAAAAACTGTTTTTT.

The chain couples TRBV29-1 to TRBJ2-5, with 9 bases fitting TRBD1. Per germline, CDR1 SQVTM and CDR2 ANQGSEA. The CDR3 loop spans 14 amino acids. In DNA form, the CDR3 reads TGCGGCGCTCCGGGACAGGGAGGTTGGGAGACCCAGTACTTC. Translated, it gives CGAPGQGGWETQYF.

This clone was counted between two and nine times. The chain combines TRBV6-1 with TRBJ2-3, with D perhaps matching TRBD2 (7 bases). CDR1 MNHNS and CDR2 SASEGT come from the germline V gene. With 4 bases removed from V and 0 bases from J, the gap between germline ends came to 17 bases. This CDR3 region has 17 residues. Here the CDR3 DNA reads TGTGCCAGCAGTGCCTATGTAGGGGGGGGAAGCACAGATACGCAGTATTTT. This codes for CASSAYVGGGSTDTQYF.

The chain couples TRBV5-4 to TRBJ2-3; D remains unclear. CDR3 size: 15 residues. Between the trimmed V and J ends, which lost 4 bases and 1 base, there was a span of 13 bases. Germline V gene data show CDR1 as SGHNT and CDR2 as YYREEE (reference sequence). Written as DNA, the CDR3 is TGTGCCAGCAGCGCCCAGGTGGCGCGCACAGATACGCAGTATTTT. It translates to CASSAQVARTDTQYF.

The V call is TRBV5-6, the J call TRBJ2-3, with TRBD2 identical over 8 bases. With 4 bases clipped from V and 3 bases from J, the junction kept 7 bases outside the gene matches. Germline lookup yields CDR1 SGHDT and CDR2 YYEEEE. The CDR3 covers 15 residues. This chain's CDR3 is CASSTGLVLTDTQYF. The CDR3 DNA reads TGTGCCAGCAGCACGGGACTAGTTTTGACAGATACGCAGTATTTT.

The chain employs TRBV7-9 and TRBJ1-5; D gene uncertain. V lost 2 bases and J 2 bases, leaving 4 bases between the germline ends. The germline CDR1 and CDR2 sequences are SEHNR and FQNEAQ (reference sequence). The CDR3 is made up of 13 amino acids. In DNA form, the CDR3 reads TGTGCCAGCAGCTTACAGGGCAATCAGCCCCAGCATTTT. This encodes CASSLQGNQPQHF.

This chain connects TRBV7-2 to TRBJ2-1, with 7 bases lining up with TRBD2. The CDR3 contains 16 residues. Germline CDR1 and CDR2: SGHTA and FQGNSA. V lost 5 bases, J lost 2 bases, and 9 bases stayed unmatched. CDR3 amino acids: CASSRVGTNAYNEQFF. DNA for the CDR3: TGTGCCAGCAGCCGCGTGGGGACTAACGCCTACAATGAGCAGTTCTTC.

The chain is built from TRBV10-3 and TRBJ2-7, with TRBD2 identical over 9 bases. Trimming removed 4 bases from V and 3 bases from J; junction bases left unmatched: 4. Looked up from germline, CDR1 is ENHRY and CDR2 is SYGVKD. CDR3 length equals 14 residues. Here the CDR3 reads CAISALAGYYEQYF. The CDR3 nucleotides read TGTGCCATCAGTGCACTAGCGGGTTACTACGAGCAGTACTTC.

The CDR3 region has the DNA TGTGCCAGCAGCAACTACAATGAGCAGTTCTTC. Translation gives CASSNYNEQFF. This rearrangement joins TRBV2 to TRBJ2-1; D not resolved. Trimming stripped 6 bases from V and 3 bases from J, with 3 bases between. Germline CDR1 and CDR2: SNHLY and FYNNEI. The CDR3 sequence is 11 residues long.

This rearrangement joins TRBV5-1 to TRBJ2-3, with D possibly matching TRBD2 (6 bases). The V gene lost 4 bases and the J gene lost 2 bases, with 14 bases spanning the gap. The CDR3 loop spans 15 amino acids. Per the germline V gene, CDR1 is SGHRS and CDR2 is YFSETQ. The CDR3 region has the DNA TGCGCCAGCAGCCGGGACTCGTGGGACACAGATACGCAGTATTTT. This sequence encodes CASSRDSWDTDTQYF. The full variable domain, completed using reference TRBV5-1 and TRBJ2-3, is KAGVTQTPRYLIKTRGQQVTLSCSPISGHRSVSWYQQTPGQGLQFLFEYFSETQRNKGNFPGRFSGRQFSNSRSEMNVSTLELGDSALYLCASSRDSWDTDTQYFGPGTRLTVL.

The chain employs TRBV10-3 and TRBJ2-1; tentative D call: TRBD2 (5 bases). The germline CDR1 and CDR2 sequences are ENHRY and SYGVKD. V lost 2 bases to trimming and J lost 7 bases, with 15 bases between them. The CDR3 covers 15 residues. The CDR3 protein is CAISESSALKNEQFF. The CDR3 coding sequence is TGTGCCATCAGTGAGAGTAGCGCGCTTAAAAATGAGCAGTTCTTC.

The chain employs TRBV5-4 and TRBJ2-1; 9 bases match TRBD2. This CDR3 contains 15 residues. Germline CDR1 reads SGHNT; CDR2 reads YYREEE (reference sequence). With 4 bases clipped from V and 5 bases from J, the junction kept 7 bases outside the gene matches. The CDR3, as DNA: TGTGCCAGCAGCCGGACTAGCGCGACCAACAATGAGCAGTTCTTC. Translated, it gives CASSRTSATNNEQFF.

Only one count was recorded for this clone. The chain is built from TRBV21-1 and TRBJ2-7; TRBD2, the table's D call, was not compared with the DNA. TRBV21-1 is recorded as a pseudogene. CDR3 length: 13 residues. DNA for the CDR3: TGTGCCAGCAGCACGGACGGGAGCTACGAGCAGTACTTC. Amino acid sequence: CASSTDGSYEQYF.

The chain combines TRBV30 with TRBJ2-7; 7 nucleotides line up with TRBD1. The J segment lost 0 bases and the V segment lost 3 bases, leaving 8 bases of the junction unmatched. The CDR3 totals 15 residues. Germline V CDR1 and CDR2: GTSNPN, SVGIG (reference sequence). The CDR3 sequence: CAWSKLQGYSYEQYF. The CDR3 DNA sequence: TGTGCCTGGAGCAAATTACAGGGGTACTCCTACGAGCAGTACTTC.

The rearrangement uses TRBV5-6 and TRBJ2-2, with D unclear. In germline, CDR1 is SGHDT, CDR2 YYEEEE. This CDR3 is built from 12 residues. V lost 3 bases, J lost 2 bases, and 2 bases lay in between. The chain's CDR3 is CASSSNTGELFF. The CDR3 DNA is TGTGCCAGCAGCTCAAACACCGGGGAGCTGTTTTTT.

In this sample, this clone turned up once. The chain couples TRBV28 to TRBJ2-7, with 8 bases fitting TRBD1. The CDR3 covers 15 residues. Per germline, CDR1 MDHEN and CDR2 SYDVKM. Trimming cost V 0 bases and J 6 bases; bases outside gene matches: 7. CDR3: CASSLWGRGLVEQYF. The CDR3 DNA is TGTGCCAGCAGTTTATGGGGCAGGGGGCTGGTCGAGCAGTACTTC. The variable domain in full, completed from reference TRBV28 and TRBJ2-7, reads DVKVTQSSRYLVKRTGEKVFLECVQDMDHENMFWYRQDPGLGLRLIYFSYDVKMKEKGDIPEGYSVSREKKERFSLILESASTNQTSMYLCASSLWGRGLVEQYFGPGTRLTVT.

The CDR3 DNA follows: TGTGCCAGCAGTAGGACTGTTCCTGGCACAGATACGCAGTATTTT. Translating it yields CASSRTVPGTDTQYF. The V call is TRBV6-5, the J call TRBJ2-3, with a weak D call TRBD2 (5 bases). Trimming removed 5 bases at V and 1 base at J, with 13 bases between. CDR1 is MNHEY and CDR2 is SVGAGI in the germline V gene. CDR3 length equals 15 residues.

This sequence joins TRBV5-1 and TRBJ2-2, with a tentative D call TRBD2 (5 bases). Trimming removed 0 bases from V and 0 bases from J, with 6 bases in between. The CDR3 contains 15 residues. Germline lookup yields CDR1 SGHRS and CDR2 YFSETQ. The CDR3 region has the DNA TGCGCCAGCAGCTTGGGCGGGTCGAACACCGGGGAGCTGTTTTTT. Residues: CASSLGGSNTGELFF. Full variable domain (rest looked up from reference TRBV5-1 and TRBJ2-2): KAGVTQTPRYLIKTRGQQVTLSCSPISGHRSVSWYQQTPGQGLQFLFEYFSETQRNKGNFPGRFSGRQFSNSRSEMNVSTLELGDSALYLCASSLGGSNTGELFFGEGSRLTVL.

This clone showed up just once. The V and J genes are TRBV9 and TRBJ2-5, with D tentatively TRBD2 (7 bases). Germline CDR1 SGDLS, CDR2 YYNGEE. Deletions cut 2 bases from V and 3 bases from J, with 11 bases between. CDR3 length: 14 amino acids. The CDR3 reads CASSVGGLEETQYF. CDR3 DNA sequence: TGTGCCAGCAGCGTGGGGGGGCTCGAAGAGACCCAGTACTTC. Together with reference TRBV9 and TRBJ2-5, the CDR3 gives the full variable domain: DSGVTQTPKHLITATGQRVTLRCSPRSGDLSVYWYQQSLDQGLQFLIQYYNGEERAKGNILERFSAQQFPDLHSELNLSSLELGDSALYFCASSVGGLEETQYFGPGTRLLVL.

V gene TRBV18 combines with J gene TRBJ2-1; perhaps TRBD2 as D (6 bases). The V end lost 2 bases, the J end lost 6 bases, and 14 bases lay between the germline ends. CDR3 length equals 15 residues. Germline V gives CDR1 KGHSH, CDR2 LQKENI. The CDR3 sequence is CASSPRASVGNEQFF. CDR3 nucleotides: TGTGCCAGCTCACCAAGGGCTAGCGTCGGCAATGAGCAGTTCTTC.

The chain is built from TRBV5-6 and TRBJ1-3; D gene ambiguous. Trimming took 0 bases from V and 6 from J, leaving 13 bases between them. This CDR3 is 15 amino acids long. Germline CDR1 SGHDT, CDR2 YYEEEE. CDR3 bases: TGTGCCAGCAGCTTGGGTGCCAGCGGTGCAAACACCATATATTTT. Amino acid sequence: CASSLGASGANTIYF.

Comment on this clone: In this CDR3 the conserved last residue, phenylalanine or tryptophan, is missing, so a read error is likely. The DNA is left out, because the CDR3 cannot be placed on it with certainty; the CDR3 is given as TCRdb lists it. The chain recombines TRBV27 with TRBJ1-2. The CDR3 length equals 10 residues, ends included. The germline gives CDR1 MNHEY, CDR2 SMNVEV (reference sequence). CDR3 sequence: CASSLSGRDA.